The entry below gives a single T cell receptor (beta chain) sequence along with its context. Per the original methods: For nucleated cells, counts were estimated from reference gene primer amplification. TCRdb's copy holds only in-frame clones and misses some; the assay was immunoSEQ multiplex PCR. V, J and clone size derive from that table, while D and trimming were established from the DNA sequence. The data hold 85,000 to 100,000 clones, with 86% observed a single time. This sample is drawn from a study of blood T cell repertoires in COVID-19. Turning to the study itself: Sources were T cells, B-cell-depleted T cells, or PBMCs; the material itself was cDNA or gDNA.

This CDR3 is built from 15 residues. The V gene end was trimmed by 2 bases and the J gene end by 0 bases; junction bases not matched to a gene: 4. Germline V lookup: CDR1 SGDLS, CDR2 YYNGEE. Sequencing was done on a sample of peripheral blood. This rearrangement joins TRBV9 to TRBJ2-7; TRBD2 matches 8 bases. The source of this sequence is a man aged 55-75 years with acute or convalescent COVID-19. CDR3: CASSVGLDFSYEQYF. CDR3 DNA sequence: TGTGCCAGCAGCGTGGGACTAGACTTCTCCTACGAGCAGTACTTC.